Following are 9 T cell receptor beta chains from one sample sequenced in a study of T cells in Graves' hyperthyroidism and ophthalmopathy. TCR beta CDR3 region amplification was performed from RNA transcripts. Researchers ran a first-round RT-PCR on the TCR CDR3 using the HTBI primer set. Each CDR3 protein gets one entry after TCRdb re-called the multiplex PCR reads with MiXCR. The sample includes under 400,000 distinct CDR3 sequences, around 18% of them seen just once. Sequencing was done on a sample of blood. These receptors all stem from a woman aged 40 to 49 with Graves' ophthalmopathy.

This clonotype was seen ten or more times. The chain combines TRBV5-1 with TRBJ2-4, with a tentative D call TRBD1 (5 bases). The CDR3 sequence is 14 residues long. V was cut by 2 bases and J by 7 bases, with 13 bases left in between. Germline values: CDR1 SGHRS, CDR2 YFSETQ. The CDR3 DNA reads as TGCGCCAGCAGCTTAGGCAGGACACTCAACATTCAGTACTTC. This codes for CASSLGRTLNIQYF.

This clonotype was detected only once. This chain connects TRBV30 to TRBJ2-5, with 10 bases lining up with TRBD2. Trimming at V came to 4 bases and at J to 7 bases, leaving 6 bases not matched to a gene. Germline V lookup: CDR1 GTSNPN, CDR2 SVGIG (reference sequence). The CDR3 has 13 residues. The CDR3 region has the DNA TGTGCCTGGAAAGCGGGGGGGTCGGGGACCCAGTACTTC. Its protein is CAWKAGGSGTQYF.

The chain has TRBV6-5 and TRBJ2-5, with 8 bases matching TRBD2. This CDR3 has 17 residues. The V and J ends lost 4 bases and 2 bases, in that order; junction bases with no gene match: 12. In germline, CDR1 is MNHEY, CDR2 SVGAGI. CDR3 sequence reads: CASSWSPQLAAQETQYF. The CDR3, as DNA: TGTGCCAGCAGTTGGTCTCCCCAACTAGCGGCACAAGAGACCCAGTACTTC.

This clonotype came up once. CDR3 bases: TGTGCCAGCAGTTACTATAGGGCTAGTAACACCATATATTTT. This encodes CASSYYRASNTIYF. This chain uses TRBV6-5 with TRBJ1-3; no definite D call. V lost 1 base and J lost 7, with 11 bases in between. The length of the CDR3 is 14 residues. Germline CDR1 is MNHEY and CDR2 is SVGAGI.

This clonotype showed up many times. V gene TRBV29-1 combines with J gene TRBJ2-5; the match to TRBD1 covers 8 bases. Trimming at V came to 7 bases and at J to 1 base, leaving 2 bases not matched to a gene. From germline, CDR1 is SQVTM and CDR2 ANQGSEA. This CDR3 comprises 12 residues. CDR3 protein: CSGGQGQETQYF. CDR3 nucleotide sequence: TGCAGCGGTGGACAGGGCCAAGAGACCCAGTACTTC. Filled out from reference TRBV29-1 and TRBJ2-5, the complete variable domain reads SAVISQKPSRDICQRGTSLTIQCQVDSQVTMMFWYRQQPGQSLTLIATANQGSEATYESGFVIDKFPISRPNLTFSTLTVSNMSPEDSSIYLCSGGQGQETQYFGPGTRLLVL.

This sequence joins TRBV11-2 and TRBJ1-6; D is possibly TRBD1 (5 bases). Trimming cost V 5 bases and J 9 bases, with 17 bases left between them. CDR1 is SGHAT and CDR2 is FQNNGV in the germline V gene. CDR3 length equals 15 residues. This CDR3 reads CASSLTTGGRSPLHF. The DNA of the CDR3 is TGTGCCAGCAGCCTAACAACAGGAGGGCGTTCACCCCTCCACTTT.

The V call is TRBV7-9, the J call TRBJ2-7, with no clear D. CDR1 and CDR2 from the germline V gene are SEHNR and FQNEAQ (reference sequence). This CDR3 spans 15 amino acids. The V end was cut by 3 bases, the J end by 2 bases, with 14 bases between. The CDR3 region is CASSLATPGAYEQYF. As DNA, the CDR3 is TGTGCCAGCAGCTTGGCGACACCAGGCGCCTACGAGCAGTACTTC.

Ten or more counts support this clonotype. The rearrangement links TRBV27 to TRBJ1-1; 8 nucleotides match TRBD1. Germline V gene data show CDR1 as MNHEY and CDR2 as SMNVEV (reference sequence). With 6 bases clipped from V and 4 bases from J, the junction kept 4 bases outside the gene matches. The CDR3 consists of 13 residues. This CDR3 is CASSRGLSTEAFF. Written as DNA, the CDR3 is TGTGCCAGCAGCAGGGGGCTTAGCACTGAAGCTTTCTTT.

This clonotype was detected ten times or more. J is TRBJ2-7 and V is TRBV27; 8 bases are a match to TRBD1. With V trimmed by 4 bases and J by 3 bases, 8 bases remained unmatched. Per the germline V gene, CDR1 is MNHEY and CDR2 is SMNVEV (reference sequence). This CDR3 is built from 15 residues. CDR3 coding DNA: TGTGCCAGCAGTTCCTCCGGGACAGGAAGCTACGAGCAGTACTTC. Its translation is CASSSSGTGSYEQYF.